Included here is one T cell receptor (beta chain) sequence, with context. Patients of the Seattle cohort, enrolled during active infection, were followed longitudinally. This entry comes from a study of blood T cell repertoires in COVID-19. Study context: Sites across the United States, Italy and Spain contributed samples from acute and convalescent COVID-19. PBMCs, B-cell-depleted T cells, or T cells were the source of the cDNA or gDNA that made up the material.

The length of the CDR3 is 15 residues. Germline assignment: CDR1 LNHDA and CDR2 SQIVND (reference sequence). The trim removed 1 base at V and 8 bases at J, leaving 7 bases unmatched. This table comes from immunoSEQ multiplex PCR, and its TCRdb copy is limited to in-frame clones, with some not included. The data hold 300,000 to 400,000 clones, with around 90% observed a single time. Sequenced material: peripheral blood. The TCR sequence derives from a woman aged 30 to 39 with COVID-19, enrolled during active disease. The chain is built from TRBV19 and TRBJ2-4; 8 bases fit TRBD2. The CDR3 loop is CASSIATSEFDIQYF. The DNA of the CDR3 is TGTGCCAGTAGTATAGCGACTAGCGAATTTGACATTCAGTACTTC.